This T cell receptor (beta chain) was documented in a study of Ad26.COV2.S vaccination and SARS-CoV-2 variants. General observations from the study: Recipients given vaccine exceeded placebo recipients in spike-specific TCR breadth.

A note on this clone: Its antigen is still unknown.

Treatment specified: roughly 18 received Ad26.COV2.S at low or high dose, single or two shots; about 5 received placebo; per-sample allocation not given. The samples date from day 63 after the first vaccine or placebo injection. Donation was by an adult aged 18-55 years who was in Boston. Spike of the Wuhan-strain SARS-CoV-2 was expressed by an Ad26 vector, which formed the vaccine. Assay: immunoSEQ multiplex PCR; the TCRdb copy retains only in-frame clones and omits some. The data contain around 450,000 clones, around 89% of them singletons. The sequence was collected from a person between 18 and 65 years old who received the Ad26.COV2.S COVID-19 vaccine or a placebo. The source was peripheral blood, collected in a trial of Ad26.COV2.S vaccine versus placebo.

DNA for the CDR3: TGTGCCAGCTCACCATGGGGGGCCGGGGAGACCCAGTACTTC. As protein: CASSPWGAGETQYF. V and J are TRBV18 and TRBJ2-5; D may correspond to TRBD1 or TRBD2 (6 bases each). CDR3 length: 14 residues. Trimming shortened V by 2 bases and J by 5 bases, and 12 bases separated the two germline ends. CDR1 and CDR2 (germline): KGHSH, LQKENI.